This T cell receptor (beta chain) emerged from a study of T-cell reconstitution after alpha-beta-depleted transplantation in children. Unique molecular identifiers were incorporated when the TCRbeta library was constructed. TCRdb called the PCR reads again in MiXCR, with one record for every CDR3 protein. The repertoire holds around 300,000 distinct CDR3 sequences, about a quarter seen once, with approximately 11% in the top ten. In its sample, this clonotype was seen a few times. This CDR3 spans 10 amino acids. V lost 8 bases and J lost 7, with 6 bases in between. Material: PBMCs, mostly from graft donor cells, obtained 180 days after TCRalphabeta/CD19-depleted stem cell transplant. The clonotype comes from a male patient younger than 18 who had a stem cell transplant for acute lymphoblastic leukemia, so the T cells may come from the graft donor. This chain connects TRBV12-3 or TRBV12-4 to TRBJ2-1, with a weak D call TRBD2 (6 bases). The CDR3 sequence is CASGGNEQFF. The CDR3 nucleotides read TGTGCCAGCGGGGGGAATGAGCAGTTCTTC.